The 22 T cell receptor beta chains listed next were all sequenced from one sample in a study of T-cell reconstitution after alpha-beta-depleted transplantation in children. Unique molecular identifiers were built into the TCRbeta library. TCRdb ran MiXCR on the PCR reads and lists one entry per CDR3 protein. The sample has roughly 280,000 distinct CDR3 sequences; around a tenth are singletons. The source material was peripheral blood, sampled 180 days after TCRalphabeta/CD19-depleted stem cell transplant. These receptors all stem from a male patient aged 2 to 9 who had a stem cell transplant for chronic granulomatous disease, so the T cells may come from the graft donor.

This clonotype occurred many times. The rearrangement joins TRBV7-2 to TRBJ2-1; 8 bases are shared with TRBD2. With 2 bases clipped from V and 0 bases from J, the junction kept 6 bases outside the gene matches. Germline V gene lookup returns CDR1 SGHTA and CDR2 FQGNSA. The CDR3 is made up of 17 amino acids. CDR3 nucleotide sequence: TGTGCCAGCAGCTTACGGTTAGCGGGACTCTCCTACAATGAGCAGTTCTTC. Protein product: CASSLRLAGLSYNEQFF.

In its sample, this clonotype was seen many times. This chain joins TRBV5-5 and TRBJ1-4, with D perhaps TRBD1 (6 bases). The CDR3 sequence is 16 residues long. Germline-derived CDR1 and CDR2 are SGHKS and YYEKEE (reference sequence). The germline V and J ends were trimmed by 5 bases and 6 bases, with 20 bases remaining between them. This chain's CDR3 is CASRPTGTQRDEKLFF. CDR3 sequence (DNA): TGTGCCAGCAGACCGACCGGGACACAAAGGGATGAAAAACTGTTTTTT.

This clonotype has at least ten counts. The chain is built from TRBV7-9 and TRBJ2-3; D perhaps matches TRBD1 (6 bases). This CDR3 region has 15 residues. Germline CDR1 is SEHNR and CDR2 is FQNEAQ (reference sequence). Trimming shortened V by 4 bases and J by 0 bases, and 11 bases separated the two germline ends. Here the CDR3 reads CASSSGHSSTDTQYF. The CDR3 nucleotides are TGTGCCAGCAGCTCGGGACATTCTAGCACAGATACGCAGTATTTT.

This clonotype has ten or more counts. The chain carries TRBV4-1 and TRBJ1-5, with 7 bases matching TRBD1. Germline CDR1 MGHRA, CDR2 YSYEKL. The V segment lost 0 bases and the J segment 7 bases; nucleotides outside the gene matches: 6. The CDR3 has 15 amino acids. The chain's CDR3 is CASSQEDRDGQPQHF. The CDR3 DNA reads TGCGCCAGCAGCCAAGAAGACAGGGATGGGCAGCCCCAGCATTTT.

This clonotype has ten or more counts. V gene TRBV12-3 or TRBV12-4 combines with J gene TRBJ2-3; the D is unclear. The V gene lost 2 bases and the J gene lost 5 bases, with 5 bases spanning the gap. The CDR3 has 12 amino acids. Written as DNA, the CDR3 is TGTGCCAGCAGTTTATCATTAGATACGCAGTATTTT. Translated, it gives CASSLSLDTQYF.

At least ten counts were recorded for this clonotype. CDR3 in DNA: TGTGCCACTCAAATACAGGGGGACACTGAAGCTTTCTTT. Translation gives CATQIQGDTEAFF. The chain joins TRBV10-3 to TRBJ1-1; 8 positions agree with TRBD1. CDR1 is ENHRY, CDR2 SYGVKD, per germline. V shed 10 bases and J 3 bases; nucleotides not matched to a gene: 7. The CDR3 has 13 residues.

This clonotype was seen ten or more times. The rearrangement links TRBV10-3 to TRBJ2-7; the D gene is possibly TRBD1 (5 bases). The CDR3 has 16 residues. Trimming pared 0 bases from V and 2 bases from J, leaving 14 bases between. The germline gives CDR1 ENHRY, CDR2 SYGVKD. The CDR3, as DNA: TGTGCCATCAGTGAGTCGATTAGGACATCTCCCTACGAGCAGTACTTC. It translates to CAISESIRTSPYEQYF.

Of note for this clonotype: Since a much larger clone is just one base distant, this may be a read error. The rearrangement joins TRBV29-1 to TRBJ2-5; 7 bases agree with TRBD1. The trim removed 4 bases at V and 6 bases at J, leaving 8 bases unmatched. CDR1 and CDR2 (germline): SQVTM, ANQGSEA. CDR3 length: 13 residues. For the CDR3, the DNA is TGCAGCGTTGGCATTCAGGGACAGCAGACCCAGTACTTC. The encoded protein is CSVGIQGQQTQYF.

This clonotype appeared many times. This chain links TRBV7-8 with TRBJ2-2, with a possible D match to TRBD2 (6 bases). The germline gives CDR1 SGHVS, CDR2 FQNEAQ. The V and J ends lost 6 bases and 6 bases respectively, with 11 bases between them. This CDR3 is built from 13 residues. The CDR3: CASSRREAGELFF. Written as DNA, the CDR3 is TGTGCCAGCAGTAGAAGGGAGGCCGGGGAGCTGTTTTTT.

J is TRBJ1-4 and V is TRBV12-3 or TRBV12-4; 9 bases line up with TRBD1. The CDR3 runs 16 residues. With 1 base clipped from V and 7 bases from J, the junction kept 7 bases outside the gene matches. CDR3 sequence reads: CASSLEVTGGGEKLFF. Here the CDR3 DNA reads TGTGCCAGCAGTTTAGAGGTGACAGGGGGAGGTGAAAAACTGTTTTTT.

The sample holds many counts of this clonotype. The chain combines TRBV12-3 or TRBV12-4 with TRBJ1-2; D is unresolved. CDR3 length: 16 amino acids. Trimming cost V 4 bases and J 6 bases, with 21 bases left between them. The CDR3 spells CASSSDGARGKDGYTF. CDR3 DNA sequence: TGTGCCAGCAGTTCAGATGGCGCGCGGGGAAAAGATGGCTACACCTTC.

This clonotype occurred many times. This sequence joins TRBV29-1 and TRBJ1-4; D gene ambiguous. Trimming pared 0 bases from V and 8 bases from J, leaving 7 bases between. Germline CDR1 and CDR2: SQVTM and ANQGSEA. CDR3 size: 12 residues. The CDR3 DNA reads as TGCAGCGTTGAAGATAGTCGAGAAAAACTGTTTTTT. Translated: CSVEDSREKLFF.

The rearrangement links TRBV5-4 to TRBJ2-7; TRBD2 matches 7 bases. Trimming removed 8 bases from V and 1 base from J; junction bases left unmatched: 9. CDR3 size: 14 residues. In germline, CDR1 is SGHNT, CDR2 YYREEE (reference sequence). In DNA form, the CDR3 reads TGTGCCAGGCCATTTTGGGAGGGGTCCTACGAGCAGTACTTC. Protein product: CARPFWEGSYEQYF.

This clonotype showed up many times. The rearrangement uses TRBV3-1 and TRBJ2-5; weak D call: TRBD1 (6 bases). The CDR3 is 15 residues long. Trimming cost V 1 base and J 4 bases, with 13 bases left between them. Looked up from germline, CDR1 is LGHDT and CDR2 is YNNKEL (reference sequence). CDR3 nucleotides: TGTGCCAGCAGCCAAGTCAGGGGTGGGAGAGAGACCCAGTACTTC. This sequence encodes CASSQVRGGRETQYF.

This clonotype was counted ten times or more. The rearrangement links TRBV4-1 to TRBJ2-2; D is ambiguous. Germline loops: CDR1 MGHRA, CDR2 YSYEKL. Trimming cost V 4 bases and J 1 base, with 10 bases left between them. There are 15 residues in the CDR3. The CDR3 reads CASSLTWMNTGELFF. CDR3 coding DNA: TGCGCCAGCAGCCTCACCTGGATGAACACCGGGGAGCTGTTTTTT.

This clonotype was recorded at least ten times. J is TRBJ2-7 and V is TRBV5-6; 8 bases match TRBD1. With 3 bases clipped from V and 3 bases from J, the junction kept 8 bases outside the gene matches. Germline V lookup: CDR1 SGHDT, CDR2 YYEEEE. The CDR3 is 15 amino acids. CDR3 residues: CASSSQDREFYEQYF. DNA of the CDR3: TGTGCCAGCAGCTCCCAGGACAGGGAATTCTACGAGCAGTACTTC.

The chain combines TRBV6-1 with TRBJ1-2; possible D gene TRBD1, 5 bases. V was trimmed by 10 bases and J by 0 bases, leaving 18 bases between them. The CDR3 covers 15 residues. Germline V gene lookup returns CDR1 MNHNS and CDR2 SASEGT. As DNA, the CDR3 is TGTGCCACACGGATCGTCGGGACCCCTAACTATGGCTACACCTTC. This codes for CATRIVGTPNYGYTF.

There are many counts of this clonotype. The chain combines TRBV10-3 with TRBJ2-2; D unclear. Germline V gene sequence: CDR1 ENHRY, CDR2 SYGVKD. This CDR3 comprises 11 residues. Deletions cut 7 bases from V and 6 bases from J, with 6 bases between. CDR3 in amino acids: CAIMVSGELFF. In nucleotides, the CDR3 is TGTGCCATCATGGTTTCCGGGGAGCTGTTTTTT.

This clonotype was observed many times. The V and J genes are TRBV20-1 and TRBJ2-3; D might be TRBD1 (5 bases). The CDR3 totals 14 residues. V was clipped by 4 bases and J by 1 base, with 12 bases between them. Germline V gives CDR1 DFQATT, CDR2 SNEGSKA (reference sequence). The CDR3 reads CSATDTHGTDTQYF. The CDR3 DNA reads as TGCAGTGCTACGGACACACATGGCACAGATACGCAGTATTTT.

In its sample, this clonotype was seen many times. This chain connects TRBV10-3 to TRBJ2-3; D not resolved. CDR1 is ENHRY, CDR2 SYGVKD, per germline. V shed 6 bases and J shed 3 bases, with 7 bases lying between them. The CDR3 is 12 residues long. CDR3 in amino acids: CAISLGTDTQYF. As DNA, the CDR3 is TGTGCCATCAGCCTAGGGACAGATACGCAGTATTTT.

Ten or more counts support this clonotype. The rearrangement links TRBV4-2 to TRBJ1-6; D is unresolved. CDR3 length equals 13 residues. V lost 0 bases, J lost 12 bases, and 9 bases lay in between. Germline CDR1 LGHNA, CDR2 YNFKEQ. The CDR3 DNA sequence: TGTGCCAGCAGCCAAGATCGGGTCAGACCCCTCCACTTT. Protein: CASSQDRVRPLHF.

The V and J genes are TRBV23-1 and TRBJ2-2; 8 bases fit TRBD1. TRBV23-1 is an ORF, and what it does is uncertain. V dropped 4 bases and J dropped 1; count of bases not matched to a gene: 5. The CDR3 has 16 amino acids. The CDR3 DNA reads TGCGCCAGCAGTCCGGACAGGGAAAGGAACACCGGGGAGCTGTTTTTT. Protein sequence: CASSPDRERNTGELFF.